This T cell receptor (beta chain) was captured by sequencing in a study of blood T cell repertoires in COVID-19 (dated by TCRdb to the early 2020s). Background on the whole study: Samples covering the acute and convalescent phases of COVID-19 were provided by collaborators in the United States, Italy and Spain. Where HLA class I and class II types were available, the types were taken from metadata supplied by the sample provider, not from assay-based typing. Subjects who had been exposed to COVID-19, were actively infected with it, or had recovered from it provided the deeply sampled blood TCRbeta repertoires that made up the dataset. The material from the prospective study consisted of cDNA or gDNA derived from T cells, B-cell-depleted T cells, or PBMCs. A de-identified subject ID, COVID-19 status, age in years and sex were almost always included in the sample metadata. Samples came from the ongoing ImmuneRACE study (first 160 participants) plus 1,254 subjects from 6 global collaborators. A freely available public database, intended as a resource for researchers studying the immune response to SARS-CoV-2, is where the repertoires were released.

Turning to this clone: Which antigen it targets is not known. Per-base qualities were not stored, and no clone one base away is much larger.

The CDR1 and CDR2 encoded by the germline V gene (reference sequence) are SGHNT and YYREEE. The CDR3 holds 15 amino acids from the cysteine to the phenylalanine. This entry keeps only the CDR3 DNA: 45 bases, framed from base 1. V is clipped by 3 bases and J by 4 bases, and the sequence between their germline boundaries is 13 bases long. Collaborating institutions collected whole blood in K2EDTA tubes following their own protocols. For TCRbeta analysis, collaborators shipped samples in one of three forms: frozen whole blood, isolated PBMCs, or DNA extracted from either of those sample types. General conclusions and limits of the study: Clinical and demographic metadata were provided uncurated, with the amount varying by source and participant.

TCRbeta CDR3 regions were amplified from genomic DNA using the immunoSEQ Assay, a bias-controlled multiplex PCR. The authors processed their data as follows. Nucleated cell counts per sample were estimated from amplification of reference gene primers within the assay. To quantify the absolute abundance of each unique TCRbeta CDR3 rearrangement, sequence reads were collapsed and filtered. Productive Simpson clonality was computed per sample as the square root of Simpson's diversity index over productive rearrangements. TCRdb mirrors the immuneACCESS table, restricted to in-frame sequences. Some clones are absent from its copies; in checked studies, under half trace to an unresolved V gene, and the reason for the others is unknown. Clone size and V and J calls were adopted from that table, with D and trimming inferred from the DNA. For this sample there are tens of thousands of clones; 65% to 85% appear just once. The ten largest clonotypes hold about 18% of the sample.

The rearranged segments are TRBV5-4 and TRBJ2-2; too little of a D gene remains to name it. The sequenced sample consisted of peripheral blood. The TCR sequence derives from a human donor with active or convalescent COVID-19. The donor label of this sample is uncertain. Read as DNA, the sequence is TGTGCCAGCAGCTCCAGCCGGGTGGGCACCGGGGAGCTGTTTTTT. Translated, this gives CASSSSRVGTGELFF.